This is a list of T cell receptor beta chains from one sample in a study of neurological immune-mediated disorders. TCRdb ran MiXCR on the 5' RACE reads and lists one entry per CDR3 protein. This sample yields 66,000 or so distinct CDR3 sequences, of which 4.5% are seen a single time; around 7% belongs to the top ten. The sample consisted of PBMCs. These receptors came from a man aged 30-40 years with multiple sclerosis. Each CDR3 is given with its conserved first and last residue. Each record gives: clone size, V gene, D gene, J gene, CDR3 protein, CDR3 DNA. The D gene is left open where the match is weak. Rows give clone size only sometimes, using once, few, many, or a class for an expanded clone.

size: many; V: TRBV3-1; D: NA; J: TRBJ1-5; CDR3: CASSLRQSNQPQHF; DNA: TGTGCCAGCAGCCTCCGACAGTCGAATCAGCCCCAGCATTTT
size: NA; V: TRBV7-6; D: TRBD1; J: TRBJ1-1; CDR3: CASSLTGENTEAFF; DNA: TGTGCCAGCAGCTTAACAGGGGAGAACACTGAAGCTTTCTTT
size: many; V: TRBV4-2; D: TRBD2; J: TRBJ2-1; CDR3: CASSQVLGRAGVYNEQFF; DNA: TGTGCCAGCAGCCAAGTTCTTGGGAGGGCGGGGGTCTACAATGAGCAGTTCTTC
size: NA; V: TRBV11-3; D: NA; J: TRBJ2-3; CDR3: CASRGSPDTQYF; DNA: TGTGCCAGCCGGGGGAGTCCAGATACGCAGTATTTT
size: once; V: TRBV6-6; D: NA; J: TRBJ1-2; CDR3: CASSYGTPLGYGYTF; DNA: TGTGCCAGCAGTTATGGGACACCCTTGGGCTATGGCTACACCTTC
size: many; V: TRBV12-3/TRBV12-4; D: NA; J: TRBJ1-1; CDR3: CASTPLRRNTEAFF; DNA: TGTGCCAGCACCCCCTTGCGCCGGAACACTGAAGCTTTCTTT
size: many; V: TRBV20-1; D: NA; J: TRBJ1-2; CDR3: CSARQAGEGYGYTF; DNA: TGCAGTGCTAGACAGGCAGGGGAAGGGTATGGCTACACCTTC
size: many; V: TRBV12-3/TRBV12-4; D: NA; J: TRBJ1-5; CDR3: CASSPLGSNQPQHF; DNA: TGTGCCAGCAGTCCTTTGGGGAGCAATCAGCCCCAGCATTTT
size: many; V: TRBV9; D: TRBD2; J: TRBJ2-2; CDR3: CASSVRTRDTGELFF; DNA: TGTGCCAGCAGCGTACGGACTAGAGACACCGGGGAGCTGTTTTTT
size: many; V: TRBV20-1; D: TRBD2; J: TRBJ2-3; CDR3: CSASQLAGSTDTQYF; DNA: TGCAGTGCTAGTCAGCTAGCGGGGAGCACAGATACGCAGTATTTT
size: many; V: TRBV4-1; D: NA; J: TRBJ2-4; CDR3: CASSQPHAGQIKNIQYF; DNA: TGCGCCAGCAGCCAACCGCACGCGGGACAGATAAAAAACATTCAGTACTTC
size: many; V: TRBV25-1; D: NA; J: TRBJ1-1; CDR3: CASTDRRSTEAFF; DNA: TGTGCCAGCACAGACAGGCGGAGCACTGAAGCTTTCTTT
size: NA; V: TRBV4-1; D: TRBD1; J: TRBJ1-1; CDR3: CASSQAPGQGAMNTEAFF; DNA: TGCGCCAGCAGCCAAGCCCCGGGACAGGGGGCTATGAACACTGAAGCTTTCTTT
size: few; V: TRBV5-1; D: NA; J: TRBJ1-1; CDR3: CASSMGVAGVNTEAFF; DNA: TGCGCCAGCAGCATGGGGGTCGCAGGGGTTAACACTGAAGCTTTCTTT
size: few; V: TRBV5-5; D: NA; J: TRBJ1-2; CDR3: CATQGTNYGYTF; DNA: TGTGCAACGCAGGGGACTAATTATGGCTACACCTTC
size: few; V: TRBV27; D: NA; J: TRBJ2-7; CDR3: CASSPKPGSYEQYF; DNA: TGTGCCAGCAGTCCCAAACCAGGGAGCTACGAGCAGTACTTC
size: many; V: TRBV11-2; D: NA; J: TRBJ1-1; CDR3: CASSAHPTANTEAFF; DNA: TGTGCCAGCAGCGCTCACCCGACGGCGAACACTGAAGCTTTCTTT
size: many; V: TRBV9; D: NA; J: TRBJ1-2; CDR3: CASSVGDHYGYTF; DNA: TGTGCCAGCAGCGTAGGAGACCACTATGGCTACACCTTC
size: NA; V: TRBV5-1; D: NA; J: TRBJ1-1; CDR3: CASSLEGRERAFF; DNA: TGCGCCAGCAGCTTGGAGGGGAGGGAGAGAGCTTTCTTT
size: many; V: TRBV12-3/TRBV12-4; D: NA; J: TRBJ2-1; CDR3: CASSFRRVTYNEQFF; DNA: TGTGCCAGCAGTTTTCGGAGGGTGACCTACAATGAGCAGTTCTTC
size: many; V: TRBV12-3/TRBV12-4; D: NA; J: TRBJ2-3; CDR3: CASSLGGTITDTQYF; DNA: TGTGCCAGCAGTTTAGGGGGGACCATCACAGATACGCAGTATTTT
size: many; V: TRBV5-1; D: TRBD1; J: TRBJ2-3; CDR3: CASSSGQGNADTQYF; DNA: TGCGCCAGCAGCTCGGGACAGGGAAACGCAGATACGCAGTATTTT
size: NA; V: TRBV5-1; D: NA; J: TRBJ2-3; CDR3: CASRLRRTDTQYF; DNA: TGCGCCAGCCGTCTCAGGCGGACAGATACGCAGTATTTT
size: many; V: TRBV5-6; D: TRBD1; J: TRBJ1-1; CDR3: CASSWGTERTEAFF; DNA: TGTGCCAGCAGCTGGGGGACAGAAAGGACTGAAGCTTTCTTT
size: NA; V: TRBV15; D: TRBD1; J: TRBJ2-2; CDR3: CAARLTGLNTGELFF; DNA: TGTGCCGCCCGATTGACAGGGTTAAACACCGGGGAGCTGTTTTTT
size: many; V: TRBV4-1; D: NA; J: TRBJ2-2; CDR3: CASSQGRGYNTGELFF; DNA: TGCGCCAGCAGCCAAGGCAGGGGATACAACACCGGGGAGCTGTTTTTT
size: few; V: TRBV20-1; D: TRBD1; J: TRBJ1-3; CDR3: CSARDRGGGNTIYF; DNA: TGCAGTGCCCGGGACAGGGGAGGTGGAAACACCATATATTTT
size: many; V: TRBV7-8; D: NA; J: TRBJ2-2; CDR3: CASSPGTNTGELFF; DNA: TGTGCCAGCAGCCCCGGGACCAACACCGGGGAGCTGTTTTTT
size: many; V: TRBV20-1; D: NA; J: TRBJ2-1; CDR3: CSASPGADNEQFF; DNA: TGCAGTGCTAGCCCCGGGGCCGACAATGAGCAGTTCTTC